This T cell receptor (beta chain) was sequenced in a study of glioma-infiltrating T cells after dendritic cell vaccination. Background on the study: Autologous tumor lysate was loaded overnight onto monocyte-derived dendritic cells grown 6 to 7 days with IL-4 and GM-CSF.

Germline CDR1 is SGHDT and CDR2 is YYEEEE. The V gene lost 2 bases and the J gene lost 6 bases, with 9 bases spanning the gap. The CDR3 covers 12 residues. Sequencing was performed with immunoSEQ multiplex PCR; in TCRdb, only in-frame clones are kept and a portion is missing. The table lists roughly 51,000 clones, roughly 85% of them singletons. Here the sequenced sample was blood, taken before dendritic cell vaccination. V and J are TRBV5-6 and TRBJ2-7; D uncertain. The TCR sequence derives from a human donor with glioblastoma. The CDR3 coding sequence is TGTGCCAGCAGCTTCGGTTGGGCCGAGCAGTACTTC. This sequence encodes CASSFGWAEQYF. Looking up the rest from reference TRBV5-6 and TRBJ2-7 gives the full variable domain: DAGVTQSPTHLIKTRGQQVTLRCSPKSGHDTVSWYQQALGQGPQFIFQYYEEEERQRGNFPDRFSGHQFPNYSSELNVNALLLGDSALYLCASSFGWAEQYFGPGTRLTVT.